The 9 T cell receptor beta chains below were found in one sample sequenced in a study of T cell changes during pregnancy in multiple sclerosis. TCRdb's table, derived via immunoSEQ multiplex PCR, lists solely in-frame clones and lacks some. The table includes tens of thousands of clones, about nine tenths detected once. The sequencing here drew on peripheral blood, taken in the third trimester of pregnancy. The origin of the receptors is a female donor in good health, enrolled as a control in a pregnancy study.

The chain couples TRBV5-6 to TRBJ2-3; TRBD2 agrees at 13 bases. CDR1 SGHDT and CDR2 YYEEEE come from the germline V gene. V shed 5 bases and J 6 bases; nucleotides not matched to a gene: 9. The CDR3 totals 16 residues. The CDR3 protein is CASSQGLAGPRDTQYF. The CDR3 DNA is TGTGCCAGCAGTCAGGGACTAGCGGGGCCGCGGGATACGCAGTATTTT. The full variable domain, its missing parts supplied by reference TRBV5-6 and TRBJ2-3, is DAGVTQSPTHLIKTRGQQVTLRCSPKSGHDTVSWYQQALGQGPQFIFQYYEEEERQRGNFPDRFSGHQFPNYSSELNVNALLLGDSALYLCASSQGLAGPRDTQYFGPGTRLTVL.

CDR3 sequence (DNA): TGTGCCAGCAGCTTAAGTAGCGGGAGGCGGAGGGGTGAGCAGTTCTTC. Its translation is CASSLSSGRRRGEQFF. The chain is built from TRBV11-2 and TRBJ2-1; TRBD2 matches 10 bases. This CDR3 comprises 16 residues. Looked up from germline, CDR1 is SGHAT and CDR2 is FQNNGV. V lost 2 bases to trimming and J lost 9 bases; unmatched junction nucleotides: 10.

This clone has just a few counts. The gene calls are TRBV19 and TRBJ1-6, with D possibly being TRBD1 (5 bases). V lost 9 bases, J lost 13 bases, and 22 bases lay in between. The CDR3 is made up of 14 amino acids. Looked up from germline, CDR1 is LNHDA and CDR2 is SQIVND (reference sequence). The CDR3 DNA follows: TGTGCCAGCAGCACGGGACGGAGGGAAAGTCCCCTCCACTTT. Translation: CASSTGRRESPLHF.

The chain couples TRBV19 to TRBJ2-7; TRBD1 aligns across 7 bases. V was pared by 3 bases and J by 3 bases, with 5 bases of the junction left unmatched. Germline-derived CDR1 and CDR2 are LNHDA and SQIVND (reference sequence). This CDR3 spans 14 amino acids. CDR3 sequence: CASSIRQGNYEQYF. CDR3 DNA: TGTGCCAGTAGTATCCGACAGGGCAACTACGAGCAGTACTTC.

The chain uses TRBV28 and TRBJ1-5, with 11 bases matching TRBD1. The V gene end was trimmed by 3 bases and the J gene end by 7 bases; junction bases not matched to a gene: 5. This CDR3 spans 15 amino acids. Germline loops: CDR1 MDHEN, CDR2 SYDVKM. The CDR3 DNA follows: TGTGCCAGCAGTTTCGGACAGGGGGCAAGGCAGCCCCAGCATTTT. Translating gives CASSFGQGARQPQHF. Full variable domain (remainder filled in from reference TRBV28 and TRBJ1-5): DVKVTQSSRYLVKRTGEKVFLECVQDMDHENMFWYRQDPGLGLRLIYFSYDVKMKEKGDIPEGYSVSREKKERFSLILESASTNQTSMYLCASSFGQGARQPQHFGDGTRLSIL.

CDR3 coding DNA: TGTGCCAGTAGGGGGACAGGCGCCGGCGCCACCATATATTTT. Residues: CASRGTGAGATIYF. The rearrangement uses TRBV19 and TRBJ1-3; 8 bases align to TRBD1. Germline-derived CDR1 and CDR2 are LNHDA and SQIVND (reference sequence). The length of the CDR3 is 14 residues. The V and J ends lost 6 bases and 9 bases, in that order; junction bases with no gene match: 10.

This chain connects TRBV5-1 to TRBJ2-3; 9 bases align to TRBD2. This CDR3 has 15 residues. Germline lookup yields CDR1 SGHRS and CDR2 YFSETQ. V lost 0 bases to trimming and J lost 4 bases; unmatched junction nucleotides: 3. CDR3 nucleotides: TGCGCCAGCAGCTTGGTTGCGGGAGGGCCAGATACGCAGTATTTT. This gives the protein CASSLVAGGPDTQYF.

V gene TRBV5-1 combines with J gene TRBJ2-1; 13 bases are shared with TRBD2. The CDR3 runs to 17 residues. The germline gives CDR1 SGHRS, CDR2 YFSETQ. V trimming: 3 bases; J trimming: 4 bases; junction bases outside the gene matches: 7. CDR3 residues: CASSSGLTSGRYNEQFF. CDR3 bases: TGCGCCAGCAGCTCAGGATTGACTAGCGGGAGGTACAATGAGCAGTTCTTC.

The chain carries TRBV9 and TRBJ1-2; D not resolved. The V gene's germline CDR1 is SGDLS and CDR2 YYNGEE. Trimming shortened V by 3 bases and J by 4 bases, and 10 bases separated the two germline ends. The CDR3 consists of 13 residues. CDR3 coding DNA: TGTGCCAGCAGCGCCGGGTTACCCTATGGCTACACCTTC. Translating gives CASSAGLPYGYTF.